The rows below give T cell receptor beta chains drawn from one sample of a study of human T cells and chemical hapten exposure. TCRdb independently ran MiXCR on the RACE reads; one entry per CDR3 protein. The sample has 300,000 to 350,000 distinct CDR3 sequences, roughly 6.9% seen once. Source: whole blood, taken in connection with sensitization to the hapten diphenylcyclopropenone (DPC). Every receptor here comes from a woman between 18 and 29 years old with alopecia areata. Some clones in this sample may be carry-over from other donors' samples. The conserved cysteine and the conserved F or W are not part of the CDR3 here. Where a row states a size, it is once, few, many or the class of an expanded clone; other rows omit it.

v_gene: TRBV20-1; abundance: few; CDR3aa: SATRDLTGESYT
v_gene: TRBV27; abundance: few; CDR3aa: ASSLSGARKAF
v_gene: TRBV11-3; abundance: -; CDR3aa: ASSLEFGQGDNEQF
v_gene: TRBV15; abundance: few; CDR3aa: ATSRDWGAGQPQH
v_gene: TRBV11-2; abundance: few; CDR3aa: ASSFSYDRANYGYT
v_gene: TRBV27; abundance: -; CDR3aa: ASSLPGQITDTQY
v_gene: TRBV5-4; abundance: -; CDR3aa: ASSLWSGGMGEKLF
v_gene: TRBV19; abundance: -; CDR3aa: ASRQDSHYGYT
v_gene: TRBV29-1; abundance: -; CDR3aa: SVESGSYEQY
v_gene: TRBV18; abundance: many; CDR3aa: ASSPAGGWTEAF
v_gene: TRBV12-3/TRBV12-4; abundance: few; CDR3aa: ASSPQGHSGNTIY
v_gene: TRBV29-1; abundance: many; CDR3aa: SVEGQVADTQY
v_gene: TRBV5-1; abundance: -; CDR3aa: ASSYGGGANAGNTEAF
v_gene: TRBV27; abundance: few; CDR3aa: ASRESAGQGAENTEAF
v_gene: TRBV4-3; abundance: -; CDR3aa: ASSQDERGGDEQY
v_gene: TRBV12-3/TRBV12-4; abundance: -; CDR3aa: ASSPNHKGGAF
v_gene: TRBV6-5; abundance: -; CDR3aa: ASSYSKGAGYGYT
v_gene: TRBV12-3/TRBV12-4; abundance: few; CDR3aa: ASSLDGSNEKLF
v_gene: TRBV6-1; abundance: few; CDR3aa: AAQGTLAPNYGYT
v_gene: TRBV29-1; abundance: -; CDR3aa: SVEGEGNEQF
v_gene: TRBV12-3/TRBV12-4; abundance: few; CDR3aa: ASSSSEAGRETQY
v_gene: TRBV10-3; abundance: many; CDR3aa: AISGRAGRSYEQY
v_gene: TRBV7-2; abundance: many; CDR3aa: ASSFGQGSYEQY
v_gene: TRBV5-1; abundance: few; CDR3aa: ASSLGEKQGMDTQY
v_gene: TRBV28; abundance: many; CDR3aa: ASRPTSGSTGELF
v_gene: TRBV18; abundance: many; CDR3aa: ASSPDTALGTGELF
v_gene: TRBV7-2; abundance: -; CDR3aa: ASSPLGVTSYNEQF
v_gene: TRBV6-2/TRBV6-3; abundance: few; CDR3aa: ASSYRQFYEQY
v_gene: TRBV7-8; abundance: many; CDR3aa: ASSSHRGMLNINYGYT
v_gene: TRBV20-1; abundance: few; CDR3aa: SARWRQDQPQH
v_gene: TRBV12-3/TRBV12-4; abundance: many; CDR3aa: ASSFWGAGDDNEQF
v_gene: TRBV5-1; abundance: many; CDR3aa: ASSWRAGRSQDEQY
v_gene: TRBV12-3/TRBV12-4; abundance: many; CDR3aa: ASSRDPGNQPQH
v_gene: TRBV2; abundance: few; CDR3aa: ASSEETGHEKLF
v_gene: TRBV5-1; abundance: few; CDR3aa: ASSLEATYNSPLH
v_gene: TRBV24-1; abundance: -; CDR3aa: ATSDPQTGVYGYT
v_gene: TRBV11-1; abundance: few; CDR3aa: ASSLRVQGQETQY
v_gene: TRBV5-4; abundance: many; CDR3aa: ASSVKETQY
v_gene: TRBV7-2; abundance: few; CDR3aa: ASSSRDRATEAF
v_gene: TRBV12-3/TRBV12-4; abundance: -; CDR3aa: ASRIAGATGKTQY
v_gene: TRBV5-6; abundance: many; CDR3aa: ASSLPGRETQY
v_gene: TRBV6-5; abundance: many; CDR3aa: ASGHRSGDAAKNIQY
v_gene: TRBV2; abundance: few; CDR3aa: ASSEARRVRIFYEQY
v_gene: TRBV25-1; abundance: few; CDR3aa: ASPLGGQGTTNYGYT
v_gene: TRBV12-3/TRBV12-4; abundance: many; CDR3aa: ASSLGQGLLGSYNEQF
v_gene: TRBV11-1; abundance: few; CDR3aa: ASSFGGRVEYEQY
v_gene: TRBV7-8; abundance: -; CDR3aa: ASIGIQPQH
v_gene: TRBV7-6; abundance: -; CDR3aa: ASSSGPGPGVEQY
v_gene: TRBV4-1; abundance: few; CDR3aa: ASSQALAVYTGELF
v_gene: TRBV3-1; abundance: -; CDR3aa: ASGPVNSPLH
v_gene: TRBV5-1; abundance: few; CDR3aa: ASSTGFVSTGELF
v_gene: TRBV7-9; abundance: few; CDR3aa: ASRFSGGSDEQF
v_gene: TRBV5-6; abundance: many; CDR3aa: ASSSGGVPGYNEQF
v_gene: TRBV6-5; abundance: few; CDR3aa: ASSYSTRNTIY
v_gene: TRBV27; abundance: -; CDR3aa: ASSFLGLSAASTDTQY